The entry below gives a single T cell receptor (beta chain) sequence along with its context. The CDR3 has 14 residues. Trimming left V 1 base short and J 4 bases short, with 10 bases between. Germline V lookup: CDR1 MNHEY, CDR2 SVGAGI. The sample belongs to a study of cytotoxic CD8 clonotypes in ibrutinib-treated CLL. Sequencing used immunoSEQ multiplex PCR; TCRdb keeps in-frame clones, though not all of them. The table lists tens of thousands of clones, approximately 71% of them singletons. This chain uses TRBV6-5 with TRBJ1-2; tentatively, D is TRBD1 (5 bases). The clonotype comes from a human donor with chronic lymphocytic leukemia. The specimen was PBMCs, collected after 12 months of ibrutinib treatment. CDR3: CASSYLMGGYGYTF. The CDR3 DNA reads as TGTGCCAGCAGTTACTTGATGGGGGGCTATGGCTACACCTTC.